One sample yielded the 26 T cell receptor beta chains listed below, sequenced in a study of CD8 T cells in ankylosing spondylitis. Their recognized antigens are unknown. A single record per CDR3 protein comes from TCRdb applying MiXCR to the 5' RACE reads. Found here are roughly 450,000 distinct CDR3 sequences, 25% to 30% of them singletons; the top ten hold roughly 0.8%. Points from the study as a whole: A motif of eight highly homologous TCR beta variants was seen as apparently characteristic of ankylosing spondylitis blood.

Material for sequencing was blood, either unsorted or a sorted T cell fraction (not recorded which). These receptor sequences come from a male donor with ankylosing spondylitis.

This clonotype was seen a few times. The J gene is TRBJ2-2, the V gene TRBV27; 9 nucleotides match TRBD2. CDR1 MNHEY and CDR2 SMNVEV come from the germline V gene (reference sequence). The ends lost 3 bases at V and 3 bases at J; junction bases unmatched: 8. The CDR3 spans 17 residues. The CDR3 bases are TGTGCCAGCAGTTTTTCAGGACTAGCGATTTACACCGGGGAGCTGTTTTTT. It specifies CASSFSGLAIYTGELFF.

The CDR3 DNA follows: TGTGCCAGCACTCAGTCGTATAGCAATCAGCCCCAGCATTTT. Amino acid sequence: CASTQSYSNQPQHF. The chain uses TRBV12-3 or TRBV12-4 and TRBJ1-5; no clear D. V lost 7 bases and J lost 0, with 10 bases in between. The CDR3 loop spans 14 amino acids.

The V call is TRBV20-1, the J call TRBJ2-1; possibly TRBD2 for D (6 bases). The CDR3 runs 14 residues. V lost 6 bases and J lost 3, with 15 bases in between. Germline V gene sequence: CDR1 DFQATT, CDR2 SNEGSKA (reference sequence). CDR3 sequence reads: CSALRGRYYNEQFF. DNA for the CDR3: TGCAGTGCCCTCCGGGGGAGGTACTACAATGAGCAGTTCTTC.

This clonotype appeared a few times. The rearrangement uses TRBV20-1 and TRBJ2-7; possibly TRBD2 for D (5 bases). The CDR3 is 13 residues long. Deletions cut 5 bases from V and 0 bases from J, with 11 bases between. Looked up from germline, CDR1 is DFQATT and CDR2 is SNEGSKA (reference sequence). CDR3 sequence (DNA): TGCAGTGCTGGAGCGGCCCCCTCCTACGAGCAGTACTTC. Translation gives CSAGAAPSYEQYF.

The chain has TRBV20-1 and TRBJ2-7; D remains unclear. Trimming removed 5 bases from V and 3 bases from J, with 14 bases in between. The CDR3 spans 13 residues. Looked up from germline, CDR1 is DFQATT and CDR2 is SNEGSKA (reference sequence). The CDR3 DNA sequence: TGCAGTGCTTGGAAGGACGCTGGCTACGAGCAGTACTTC. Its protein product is CSAWKDAGYEQYF.

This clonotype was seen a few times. The CDR3 DNA is TGCGCCAGCACCACACACCGGGGGAACACTGAAGCTTTCTTT. It yields the protein CASTTHRGNTEAFF. This chain uses TRBV5-1 with TRBJ1-1, with D hard to call. Trimming took 6 bases from V and 1 from J, leaving 13 bases between them. Germline V gives CDR1 SGHRS, CDR2 YFSETQ. The CDR3 spans 14 residues.

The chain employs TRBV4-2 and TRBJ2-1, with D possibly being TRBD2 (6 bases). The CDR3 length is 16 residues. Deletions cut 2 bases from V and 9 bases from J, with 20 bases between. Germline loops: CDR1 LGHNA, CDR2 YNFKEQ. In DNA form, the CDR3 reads TGTGCCAGCAGCCAACGCGGGACTCCCGAAGGCAGTGAGCAGTTCTTC. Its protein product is CASSQRGTPEGSEQFF.

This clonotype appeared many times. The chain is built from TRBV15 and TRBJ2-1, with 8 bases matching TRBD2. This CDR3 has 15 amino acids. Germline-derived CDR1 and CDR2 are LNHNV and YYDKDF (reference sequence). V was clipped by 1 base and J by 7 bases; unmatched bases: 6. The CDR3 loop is CATSRVSGRINEQFF. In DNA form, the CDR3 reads TGTGCCACCAGCAGAGTCAGCGGGAGAATAAATGAGCAGTTCTTC.

The CDR3 nucleotides are TGCGCCAGCAGCTTGGGACTAGCGGGAGTAACCTGGTACGAGCAGTACTTC. Protein product: CASSLGLAGVTWYEQYF. The rearrangement joins TRBV5-1 to TRBJ2-7; 12 bases are a match to TRBD2. CDR3 length: 17 residues. Trimming removed 0 bases from V and 4 bases from J; junction bases left unmatched: 8. From germline, CDR1 is SGHRS and CDR2 YFSETQ.

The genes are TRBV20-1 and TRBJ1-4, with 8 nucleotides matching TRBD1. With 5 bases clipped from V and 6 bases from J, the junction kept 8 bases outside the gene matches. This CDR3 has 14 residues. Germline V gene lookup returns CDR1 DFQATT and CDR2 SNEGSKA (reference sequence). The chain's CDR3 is CSASPTGEYEKLFF. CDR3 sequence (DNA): TGCAGTGCTTCCCCGACAGGGGAGTATGAAAAACTGTTTTTT.

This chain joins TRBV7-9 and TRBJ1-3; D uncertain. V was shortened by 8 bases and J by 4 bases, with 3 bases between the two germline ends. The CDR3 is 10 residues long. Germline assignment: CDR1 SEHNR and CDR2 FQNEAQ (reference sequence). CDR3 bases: TGTGCCAGCGGAGGAAACACCATATATTTT. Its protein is CASGGNTIYF.

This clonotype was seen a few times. Written as DNA, the CDR3 is TGTGCCAGCAGCTCGCGACGAGGCAATGAGCAGTTCTTC. It codes for CASSSRRGNEQFF. The chain joins TRBV7-8 to TRBJ2-1; D unclear. Per germline, CDR1 SGHVS and CDR2 FQNEAQ. Deletions cut 4 bases from V and 6 bases from J, with 10 bases between. The CDR3 loop spans 13 amino acids.

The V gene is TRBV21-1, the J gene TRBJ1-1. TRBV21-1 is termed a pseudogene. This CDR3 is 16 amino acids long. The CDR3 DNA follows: TGTGCCAGCAGCTCACAGGGGCGGGAGGGGAACACTGAAGCTTTCTTT. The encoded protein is CASSSQGREGNTEAFF.

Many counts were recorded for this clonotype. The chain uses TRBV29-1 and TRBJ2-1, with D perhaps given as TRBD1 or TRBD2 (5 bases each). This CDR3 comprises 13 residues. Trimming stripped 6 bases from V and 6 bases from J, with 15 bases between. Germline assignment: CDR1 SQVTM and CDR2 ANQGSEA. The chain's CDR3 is CSVVGTDPNEQFF. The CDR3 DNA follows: TGCAGCGTGGTTGGGACCGACCCCAATGAGCAGTTCTTC.

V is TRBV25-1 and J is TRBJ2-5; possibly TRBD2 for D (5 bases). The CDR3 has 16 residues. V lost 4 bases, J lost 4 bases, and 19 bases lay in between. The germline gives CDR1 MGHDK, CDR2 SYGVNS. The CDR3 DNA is TGTGCCAGCAGTGGACGTCTCGGGGTACGAGTAGAGACCCAGTACTTC. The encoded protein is CASSGRLGVRVETQYF. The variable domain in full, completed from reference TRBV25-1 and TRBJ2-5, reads EADIYQTPRYLVIGTGKKITLECSQTMGHDKMYWYQQDPGMELHLIHYSYGVNSTEKGDLSSESTVSRIRTEHFPLTLESARPSHTSQYLCASSGRLGVRVETQYFGPGTRLLVL.

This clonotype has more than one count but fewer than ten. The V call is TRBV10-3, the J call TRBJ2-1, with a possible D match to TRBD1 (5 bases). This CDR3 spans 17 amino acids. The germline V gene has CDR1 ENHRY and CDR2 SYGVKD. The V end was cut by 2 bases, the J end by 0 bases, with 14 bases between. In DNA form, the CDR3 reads TGTGCCATCAGTGAGGTGGCAGGGCGGAACTCCTACAATGAGCAGTTCTTC. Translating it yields CAISEVAGRNSYNEQFF.

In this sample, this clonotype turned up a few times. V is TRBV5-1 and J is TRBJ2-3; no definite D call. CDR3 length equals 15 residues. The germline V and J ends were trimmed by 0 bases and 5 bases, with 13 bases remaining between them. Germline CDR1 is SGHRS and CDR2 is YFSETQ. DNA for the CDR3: TGCGCCAGCAGCTTGGCCGCCCCGGGCGGAGATACGCAGTATTTT. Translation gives CASSLAAPGGDTQYF.

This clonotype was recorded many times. Here the CDR3 DNA reads TGTGCCAGCAGACCCCGACAGGGGGCGGTTGCCAAAAACATTCAGTACTTC. Protein: CASRPRQGAVAKNIQYF. The chain employs TRBV6-1 and TRBJ2-4, with TRBD1 matching 10 bases. Germline V CDR1 and CDR2: MNHNS, SASEGT. V was pared by 6 bases and J by 1 base, with 9 bases of the junction left unmatched. This CDR3 spans 17 amino acids.

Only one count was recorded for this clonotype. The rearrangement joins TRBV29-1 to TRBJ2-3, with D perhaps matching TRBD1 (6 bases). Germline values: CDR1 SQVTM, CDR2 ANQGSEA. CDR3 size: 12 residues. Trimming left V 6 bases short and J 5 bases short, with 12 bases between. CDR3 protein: CSVGGQRDTQYF. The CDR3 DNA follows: TGCAGCGTGGGCGGACAGAGAGATACGCAGTATTTT.

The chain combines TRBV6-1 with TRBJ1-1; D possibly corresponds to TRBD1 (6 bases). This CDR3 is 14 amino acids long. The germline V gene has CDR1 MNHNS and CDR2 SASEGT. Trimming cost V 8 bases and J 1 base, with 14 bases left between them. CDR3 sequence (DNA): TGTGCCAGCGGACTCCAGGGGAAGAACACTGAAGCTTTCTTT. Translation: CASGLQGKNTEAFF.

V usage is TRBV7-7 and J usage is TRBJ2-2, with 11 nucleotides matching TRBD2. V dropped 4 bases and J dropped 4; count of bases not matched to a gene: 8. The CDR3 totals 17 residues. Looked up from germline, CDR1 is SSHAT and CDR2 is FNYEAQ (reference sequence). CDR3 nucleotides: TGTGCCAGCAGCTCACGAACTAGCGGGAGTCGCACCGGGGAGCTGTTTTTT. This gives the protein CASSSRTSGSRTGELFF.

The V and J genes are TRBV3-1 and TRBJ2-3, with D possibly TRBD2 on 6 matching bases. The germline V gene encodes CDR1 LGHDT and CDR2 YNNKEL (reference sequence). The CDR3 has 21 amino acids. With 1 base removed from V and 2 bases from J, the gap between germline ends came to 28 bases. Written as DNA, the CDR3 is TGTGCCAGCAGCCAAGTACACCCGACTAGATCAACTGGCTCGCCCACAGATACGCAGTATTTT. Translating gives CASSQVHPTRSTGSPTDTQYF.

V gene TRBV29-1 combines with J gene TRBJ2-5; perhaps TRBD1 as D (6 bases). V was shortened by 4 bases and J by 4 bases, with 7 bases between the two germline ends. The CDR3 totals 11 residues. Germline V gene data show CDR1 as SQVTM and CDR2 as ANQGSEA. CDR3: CSVARGETQYF. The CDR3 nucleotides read TGCAGCGTTGCCAGGGGAGAGACCCAGTACTTC.

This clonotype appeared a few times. The CDR3 loop is CASSSDRESTQYF. In DNA, the CDR3 is TGTGCCAGCAGCTCTGATCGGGAGAGTACGCAGTATTTT. V is TRBV7-7 and J is TRBJ2-3; maybe TRBD2 (6 bases). Germline lookup yields CDR1 SSHAT and CDR2 FNYEAQ (reference sequence). V shed 4 bases and J shed 8 bases, with 13 bases lying between them. This CDR3 region has 13 residues.

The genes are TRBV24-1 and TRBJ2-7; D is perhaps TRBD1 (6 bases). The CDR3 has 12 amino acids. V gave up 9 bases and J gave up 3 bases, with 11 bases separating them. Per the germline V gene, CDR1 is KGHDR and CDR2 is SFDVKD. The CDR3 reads CATADRLYEQYF. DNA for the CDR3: TGTGCCACCGCTGACAGGCTCTACGAGCAGTACTTC.

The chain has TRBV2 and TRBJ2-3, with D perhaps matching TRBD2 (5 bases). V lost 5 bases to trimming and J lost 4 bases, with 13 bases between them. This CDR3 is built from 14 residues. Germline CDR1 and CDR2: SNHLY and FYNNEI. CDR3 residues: CASSKGEKSDTQYF. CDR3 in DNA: TGTGCCAGCAGTAAGGGAGAGAAGTCAGATACGCAGTATTTT.